Listed here are 12 T cell receptor beta chains from one sample, sequenced in a study of CD8+ T cells in alopecia areata. Sequencing used cDNA as its template, made by extracting RNA and reverse transcribing it. The method was immunoSEQ multiplex PCR; TCRdb's version includes in-frame clones alone and lacks a portion of them. The sample includes roughly 150,000 clones, roughly 53% of them seen just once. The specimen was CD4+ T cells sorted from blood, collected at week 0. The receptors here all came from a human donor with alopecia areata.

The chain employs TRBV30 and TRBJ2-3; the D gene is possibly TRBD1 (6 bases). The CDR3 is 13 residues long. Trimming removed 2 bases from V and 2 bases from J, with 8 bases in between. Germline V gives CDR1 GTSNPN, CDR2 SVGIG (reference sequence). The CDR3 loop is CAWSRQDTDTQYF. In nucleotides, the CDR3 is TGTGCCTGGAGTCGACAGGACACAGATACGCAGTATTTT.

This clone was detected only a few times. This chain joins TRBV30 and TRBJ1-6; D unresolved. The CDR3 totals 12 residues. Germline values: CDR1 GTSNPN, CDR2 SVGIG (reference sequence). V dropped 5 bases and J dropped 9 bases, with 11 bases sitting between them. CDR3 in DNA: TGTGCCTGGGGACTGAGGGTTTCACCCCTCCACTTT. As protein: CAWGLRVSPLHF.

This clone showed up just a few times. Other DNA sequences in the sample encode the same CDR3. The DNA of the CDR3 is TGTGCCAGCAGTTACTCGACTAGCGGGGCCTACGAGCAGTACTTC. Amino acids: CASSYSTSGAYEQYF. The chain carries TRBV6-5 and TRBJ2-7; 11 nucleotides match TRBD2. This CDR3 spans 15 amino acids. The ends lost 0 bases at V and 2 bases at J; junction bases unmatched: 0. CDR1 and CDR2 from the germline V gene are MNHEY and SVGAGI.

This clone showed up many times. The chain employs TRBV4-2 and TRBJ2-1, with TRBD2 identical over 10 bases. This CDR3 spans 16 amino acids. V shed 3 bases and J 0 bases; nucleotides not matched to a gene: 2. CDR1 and CDR2 from the germline V gene are LGHNA and YNFKEQ. CDR3 nucleotides: TGTGCCAGCAGCCATTTAGCGGGGGGCTCCTACAATGAGCAGTTCTTC. It yields the protein CASSHLAGGSYNEQFF.

This clone was detected only a few times. The CDR3 DNA sequence: TGCGCCAGCAGCCCCAGCGGGGGCCGGGGGGAGACCCAGTACTTC. This codes for CASSPSGGRGETQYF. This chain joins TRBV5-1 and TRBJ2-5; 8 positions match TRBD2. V was pared by 4 bases and J by 5 bases, with 10 bases of the junction left unmatched. CDR1 is SGHRS and CDR2 is YFSETQ in the germline V gene. The CDR3 has 15 amino acids.

In this sample, this clone turned up once. The chain couples TRBV9 to TRBJ2-2; D gene ambiguous. Deletions cut 3 bases from V and 5 bases from J, with 8 bases between. The CDR3 covers 13 residues. In germline, CDR1 is SGDLS, CDR2 YYNGEE. The CDR3 is CASSEGRTGELFF. The DNA for the CDR3 is TGTGCCAGCAGCGAGGGAAGGACCGGGGAGCTGTTTTTT.

In this sample, this clone turned up once. This chain joins TRBV6-5 and TRBJ1-1; possible D gene TRBD1, 5 bases. CDR1 and CDR2 from the germline V gene are MNHEY and SVGAGI. The CDR3 is made up of 13 amino acids. V was cut by 5 bases and J by 0 bases, with 7 bases left in between. The CDR3 region has the DNA TGTGCCAGCAGTCCAGGGATGAACACTGAAGCTTTCTTT. Protein: CASSPGMNTEAFF.

The V gene is TRBV29-1, the J gene TRBJ1-4, with D possibly TRBD1 on 6 matching bases. Germline CDR1 SQVTM, CDR2 ANQGSEA. V lost 6 bases and J 7 bases, leaving 18 bases between the germline ends. CDR3 length: 14 residues. CDR3 nucleotides: TGCAGCGTCGTGCCCCGACAGGCGGGTGAAAAACTGTTTTTT. This gives the protein CSVVPRQAGEKLFF.

The rearrangement links TRBV6-4 to TRBJ2-2; 7 bases map to TRBD1. Germline lookup yields CDR1 MRHNA and CDR2 SNTAGT. V was clipped by 2 bases and J by 2 bases; unmatched bases: 5. This CDR3 is 16 amino acids long. Written as DNA, the CDR3 is TGTGCCAGCAGTGACCATAACAGGGGTAACACCGGGGAGCTGTTTTTT. Residues: CASSDHNRGNTGELFF.

The rearrangement uses TRBV7-3 and TRBJ1-1; no definite D call. CDR3 length equals 15 residues. Between the trimmed V and J ends, which lost 7 bases and 4 bases, there was a span of 19 bases. Germline V lookup: CDR1 SGHTA, CDR2 FQGTGA. CDR3 in amino acids: CASIVSVGRGTEAFF. The CDR3 DNA is TGTGCCAGCATAGTCTCAGTAGGGCGTGGCACTGAAGCTTTCTTT.

The genes are TRBV30 and TRBJ1-1; D gene ambiguous. The length of the CDR3 is 11 residues. V lost 2 bases to trimming and J lost 7 bases, with 8 bases between them. Germline assignment: CDR1 GTSNPN and CDR2 SVGIG (reference sequence). The CDR3 nucleotides are TGTGCCTGGAGTAAAGGATATGAAGCTTTCTTT. Protein: CAWSKGYEAFF.

This clone was counted once. V gene TRBV29-1 combines with J gene TRBJ2-7; D uncertain. Trimming removed 7 bases at V and 6 bases at J, with 19 bases between. Germline values: CDR1 SQVTM, CDR2 ANQGSEA. The CDR3 has 13 residues. The CDR3 spells CSAQGIGRREQYF. The CDR3 nucleotides read TGCAGCGCCCAAGGCATAGGAAGACGCGAGCAGTACTTC.